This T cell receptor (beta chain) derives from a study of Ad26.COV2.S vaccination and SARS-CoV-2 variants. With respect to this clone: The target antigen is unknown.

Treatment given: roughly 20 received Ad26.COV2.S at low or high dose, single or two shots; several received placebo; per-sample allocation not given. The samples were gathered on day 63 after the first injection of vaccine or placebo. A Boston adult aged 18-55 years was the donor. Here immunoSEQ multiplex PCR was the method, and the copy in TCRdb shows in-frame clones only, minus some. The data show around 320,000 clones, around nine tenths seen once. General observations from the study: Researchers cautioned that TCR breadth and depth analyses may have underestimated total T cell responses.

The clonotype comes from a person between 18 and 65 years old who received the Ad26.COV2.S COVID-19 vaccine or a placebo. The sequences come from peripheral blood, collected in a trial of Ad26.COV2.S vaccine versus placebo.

Here the CDR3 reads CASSTDRNYGYTF. The CDR3 nucleotides are TGTGCCAGTAGTACGGACAGGAACTATGGCTACACCTTC. The chain combines TRBV19 with TRBJ1-2, with 7 bases identical to TRBD1. This CDR3 comprises 13 residues. V shed 4 bases and J 2 bases; nucleotides not matched to a gene: 1. The germline CDR1 and CDR2 sequences are LNHDA and SQIVND (reference sequence).